This T cell receptor (beta chain) was profiled in a study of shared clonotypes between healthy human individuals. General study findings and limits: The diversity represented, both genetic and in exposure history, was limited by few donors. The generation probabilities recorded for non-shared clonotypes fell below those of clonotypes shared by all four donors.

On this clone: What it recognizes is unknown.

With 4 bases removed from V and 6 bases from J, the gap between germline ends came to 6 bases. Germline CDR1 reads MNHNS; CDR2 reads SASEGT. The CDR3 is 12 amino acids. Template for every sorted-subset replicate PCR totaled 150 to 250 ng DNA, roughly 30,000 T cell genomes. Measured with immunoSEQ multiplex PCR; TCRdb has only the in-frame clones, and not every one. This table holds approximately 2,000,000 clones, less than 95% found once. The specimen was naive CD4+ T cells from PBMCs. The subset is: CD45RA+ positively selected. V and J are TRBV6-1 and TRBJ1-4; D gene ambiguous. The clonotype was recovered from a man between 18 and 29 years old in good health. Some clones in this sample may be carry-over from other donors' samples. CDR3 loop: CASSGNDEKLFF. The CDR3 bases are TGTGCCAGCAGTGGGAACGATGAAAAACTGTTTTTT.